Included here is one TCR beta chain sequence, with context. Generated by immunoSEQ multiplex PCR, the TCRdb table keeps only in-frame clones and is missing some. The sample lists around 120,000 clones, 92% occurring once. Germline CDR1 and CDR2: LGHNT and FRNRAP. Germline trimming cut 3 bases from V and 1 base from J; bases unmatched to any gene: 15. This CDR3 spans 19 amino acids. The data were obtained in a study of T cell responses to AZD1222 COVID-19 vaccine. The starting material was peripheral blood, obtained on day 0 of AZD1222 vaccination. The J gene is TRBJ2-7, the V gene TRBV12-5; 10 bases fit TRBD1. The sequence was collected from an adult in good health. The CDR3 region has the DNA TGTGCTAGTGGTTTTTTATTAGAGGTTAGGACAGGGGGGTCCTACGAGCAGTACTTC. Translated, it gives CASGFLLEVRTGGSYEQYF.